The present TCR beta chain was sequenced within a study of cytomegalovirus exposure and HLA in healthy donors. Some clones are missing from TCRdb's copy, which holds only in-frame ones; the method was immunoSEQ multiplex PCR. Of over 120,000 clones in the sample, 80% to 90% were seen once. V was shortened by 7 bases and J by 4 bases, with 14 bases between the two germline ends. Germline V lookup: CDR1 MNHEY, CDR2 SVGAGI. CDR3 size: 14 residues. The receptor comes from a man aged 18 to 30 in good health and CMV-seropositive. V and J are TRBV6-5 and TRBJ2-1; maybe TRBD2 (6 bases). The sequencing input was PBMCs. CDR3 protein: CASKEGLGYNEQFF. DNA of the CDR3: TGTGCCAGCAAGGAGGGGTTGGGGTACAATGAGCAGTTCTTC.